The T cell receptor (beta chain) described here comes from a study of shared clonotypes between healthy human individuals. Turning to the study itself: Donor composition was two women and three men, aged 18 to 49.

Germline lookup yields CDR1 SGHVT and CDR2 SQSDAQ. The CDR3 is made up of 13 amino acids. V was pared by 3 bases and J by 5 bases, with 10 bases between. Whole-study results and caveats: Blood alone was sampled, and tissue repertoires likely differ.

There were only Caucasian adults among the donors, and all lived in Nashville, Tennessee. The test was conducted at deep level. Libraries were prepared by immunoSEQ multiplex PCR; TCRdb keeps only in-frame clonotypes and omits some of them. The table shows about half a million clones, with 81% occurring only once. This clone has just a few counts. What it binds is not known. Other DNA sequences in this specimen translate into the identical CDR3. The chain uses TRBV7-4 and TRBJ1-2; D may be TRBD1 (6 bases). The sample taken for sequencing was PBMCs. The TCR originated in a woman between 35 and 50 years old in good health. Some clones in this sample may be carry-over from other donors' samples. The chain's CDR3 is CASSFWTDYGYTF. Here the CDR3 DNA reads TGTGCCAGCAGCTTCTGGACAGATTATGGCTACACCTTC. Based on the CDR3 plus reference TRBV7-4 and TRBJ1-2, the full variable domain is GAGVSQSPRYKVAKRGRDVALRCDSISGHVTLYWYRQTLGQGSEVLTYSQSDAQRDKSGRPSGRFSAERPERSVSTLKIQRTEQGDSAVYLCASSFWTDYGYTFGSGTRLTVV.